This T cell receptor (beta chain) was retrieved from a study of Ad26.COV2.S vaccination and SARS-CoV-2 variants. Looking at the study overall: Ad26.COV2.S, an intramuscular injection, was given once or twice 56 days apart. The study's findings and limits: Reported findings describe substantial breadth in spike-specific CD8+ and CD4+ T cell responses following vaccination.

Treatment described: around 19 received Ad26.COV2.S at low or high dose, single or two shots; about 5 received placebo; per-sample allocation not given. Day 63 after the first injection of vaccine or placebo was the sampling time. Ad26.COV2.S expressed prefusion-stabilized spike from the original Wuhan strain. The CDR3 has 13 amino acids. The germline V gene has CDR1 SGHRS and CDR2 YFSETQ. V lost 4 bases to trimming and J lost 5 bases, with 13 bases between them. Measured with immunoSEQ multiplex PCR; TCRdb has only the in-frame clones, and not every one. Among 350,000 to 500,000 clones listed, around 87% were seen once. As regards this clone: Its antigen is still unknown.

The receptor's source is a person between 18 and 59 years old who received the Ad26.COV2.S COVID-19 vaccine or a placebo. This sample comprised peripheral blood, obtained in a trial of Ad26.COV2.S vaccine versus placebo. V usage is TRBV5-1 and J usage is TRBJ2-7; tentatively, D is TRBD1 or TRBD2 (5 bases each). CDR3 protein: CASSPTWGNEQYF. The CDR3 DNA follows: TGCGCCAGCAGCCCAACCTGGGGGAACGAGCAGTACTTC.